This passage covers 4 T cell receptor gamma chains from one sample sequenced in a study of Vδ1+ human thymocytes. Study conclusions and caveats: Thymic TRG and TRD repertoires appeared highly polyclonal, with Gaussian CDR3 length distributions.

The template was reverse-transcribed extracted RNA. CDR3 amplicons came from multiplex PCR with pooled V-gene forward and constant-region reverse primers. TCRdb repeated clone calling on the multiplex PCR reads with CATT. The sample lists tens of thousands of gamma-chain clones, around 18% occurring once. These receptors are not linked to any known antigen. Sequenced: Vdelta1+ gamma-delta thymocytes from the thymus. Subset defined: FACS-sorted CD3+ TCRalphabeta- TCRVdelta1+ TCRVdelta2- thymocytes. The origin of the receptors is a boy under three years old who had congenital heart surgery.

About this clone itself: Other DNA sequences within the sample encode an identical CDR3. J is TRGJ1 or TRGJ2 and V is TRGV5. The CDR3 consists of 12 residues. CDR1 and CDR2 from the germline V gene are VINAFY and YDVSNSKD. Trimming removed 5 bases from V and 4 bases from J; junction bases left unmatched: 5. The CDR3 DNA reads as TGTGCCACCTGGGCCCGCTATTATAAGAAACTCTTT. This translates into CATWARYYKKLF.

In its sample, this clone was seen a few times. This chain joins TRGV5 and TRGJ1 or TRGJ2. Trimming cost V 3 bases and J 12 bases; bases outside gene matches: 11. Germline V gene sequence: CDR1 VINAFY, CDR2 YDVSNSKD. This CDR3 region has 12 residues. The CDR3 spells CATWDLPVGKLF. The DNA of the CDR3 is TGTGCCACCTGGGACTTACCCGTTGGGAAACTCTTT.

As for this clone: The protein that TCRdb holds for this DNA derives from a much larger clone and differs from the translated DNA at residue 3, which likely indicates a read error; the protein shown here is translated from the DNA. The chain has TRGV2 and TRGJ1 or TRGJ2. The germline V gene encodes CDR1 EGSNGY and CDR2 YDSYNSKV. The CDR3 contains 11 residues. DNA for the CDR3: TGTGCCATCTGGGACGGGCGGGAGAAACTCTTT. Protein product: CAIWDGREKLF.

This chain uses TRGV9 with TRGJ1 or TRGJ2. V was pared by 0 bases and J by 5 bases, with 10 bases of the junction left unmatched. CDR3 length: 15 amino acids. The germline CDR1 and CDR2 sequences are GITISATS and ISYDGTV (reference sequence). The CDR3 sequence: CALWEVHSHDYKKLF. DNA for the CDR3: TGTGCCTTGTGGGAGGTGCATTCCCACGATTATAAGAAACTCTTT.